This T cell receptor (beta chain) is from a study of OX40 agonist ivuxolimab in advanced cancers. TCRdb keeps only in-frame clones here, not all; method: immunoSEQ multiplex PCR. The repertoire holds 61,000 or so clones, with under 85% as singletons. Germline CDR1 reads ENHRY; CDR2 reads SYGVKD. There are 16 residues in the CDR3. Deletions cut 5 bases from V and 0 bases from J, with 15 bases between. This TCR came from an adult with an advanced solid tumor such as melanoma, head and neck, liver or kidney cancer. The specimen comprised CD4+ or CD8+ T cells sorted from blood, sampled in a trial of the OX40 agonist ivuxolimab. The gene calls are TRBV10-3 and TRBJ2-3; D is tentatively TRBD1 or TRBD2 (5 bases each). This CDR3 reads CAISPSRGLSTDTQYF. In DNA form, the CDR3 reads TGTGCCATCAGTCCTTCGAGGGGTCTTAGCACAGATACGCAGTATTTT.